This TCR beta chain was obtained from a study of patients and donors after allogeneic stem cell transplantation. The CDR3 is 16 amino acids. Looked up from germline, CDR1 is MDHEN and CDR2 is SYDVKM. V was cut by 2 bases and J by 1 base, with 13 bases left in between. Each CDR3 protein gets one entry after TCRdb re-called the RT-PCR reads with MiXCR. Here the sample spans nearly 20,000 distinct CDR3 sequences, 4.5% to 6% being singletons. The chain is built from TRBV28 and TRBJ2-3; D remains unclear. The TCR comes from a human donor who was either an allogeneic HSCT recipient or a stem cell or donor lymphocyte infusion donor (not recorded which). It is not recorded whose cells these are; they may come from a transplant donor. The sample comprised blood, either unsorted or a sorted T cell fraction (not recorded which). CDR3 nucleotides: TGTGCCAGCAGTTTACTTGAGTCGCTGGGCACAGATACGCAGTATTTT. This sequence encodes CASSLLESLGTDTQYF.